Reported below is one T cell receptor (beta chain). The sample has other DNA sequences that encode this CDR3 too. The protocol was immunoSEQ multiplex PCR, while the TCRdb copy is restricted to in-frame clones and leaves out a portion. The sample lists tens of thousands of clones, roughly nine tenths occurring once. This entry is derived from a study of T cell responses to AZD1222 COVID-19 vaccine. The length of the CDR3 is 12 residues. Germline V gene sequence: CDR1 GTSNPN, CDR2 SVGIG (reference sequence). Trimming stripped 0 bases from V and 5 bases from J, with 6 bases between. This chain uses TRBV30 with TRBJ2-3, with TRBD1 as a possible D gene (6 bases). The sequence derives from an adult who received the AZD1222 COVID-19 vaccine. The specimen was peripheral blood, collected 28 days after the second AZD1222 dose. As DNA, the CDR3 is TGTGCCTGGAGTGTAGGGGGAGATACGCAGTATTTT. Encoded protein: CAWSVGGDTQYF.